This T cell receptor (beta chain) was sequenced for a study of blood T cell repertoires in COVID-19. Methods used by the authors: Using reference gene primer amplification, nucleated cell counts were estimated. Here immunoSEQ multiplex PCR was the method, and the copy in TCRdb shows in-frame clones only, minus some. The V and J calls and clone size are taken from that table; D and trimming were inferred from the DNA. The sample carries 200,000 to 250,000 clones, 80% to 85% recorded once. This CDR3 comprises 14 residues. Trimming left V 1 base short and J 6 bases short, with 11 bases between. Germline V gene data show CDR1 as MNHNS and CDR2 as SASEGT.

V and J are TRBV6-1 and TRBJ2-3, with D uncertain. The TCR was taken from a woman aged 60-70 years who had recovered from COVID-19. The specimen was peripheral blood. CDR3 loop: CASSEGRGEDTQYF. The CDR3 DNA reads TGTGCCAGCAGTGAAGGTCGAGGAGAGGATACGCAGTATTTT.